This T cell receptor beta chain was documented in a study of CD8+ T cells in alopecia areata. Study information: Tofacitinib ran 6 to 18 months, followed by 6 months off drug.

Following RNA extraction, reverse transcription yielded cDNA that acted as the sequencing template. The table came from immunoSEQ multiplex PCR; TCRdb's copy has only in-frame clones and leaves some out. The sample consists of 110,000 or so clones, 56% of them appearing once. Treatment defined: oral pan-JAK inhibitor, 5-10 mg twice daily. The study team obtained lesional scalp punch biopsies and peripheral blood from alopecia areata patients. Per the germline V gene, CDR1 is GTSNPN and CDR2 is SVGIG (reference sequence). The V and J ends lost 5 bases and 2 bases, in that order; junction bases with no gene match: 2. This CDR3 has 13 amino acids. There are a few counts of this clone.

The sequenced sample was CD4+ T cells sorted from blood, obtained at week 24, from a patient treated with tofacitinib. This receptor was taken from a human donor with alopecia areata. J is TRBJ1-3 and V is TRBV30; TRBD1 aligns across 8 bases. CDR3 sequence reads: CAWETGAGNTIYF. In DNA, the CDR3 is TGTGCCTGGGAGACAGGGGCTGGAAACACCATATATTTT.